Reported below is one T cell receptor beta chain. Its antigen is unknown. The CDR3 sequence is 15 residues long. V lost 4 bases to trimming and J lost 0 bases, with 10 bases between them. The V gene's germline CDR1 is MDHEN and CDR2 SYDVKM. Measured with immunoSEQ multiplex PCR; TCRdb has only the in-frame clones, and not every one. The table shows approximately 2,200,000 clones, with under 95% occurring only once. The data originate from a study of shared clonotypes between healthy human individuals. Study-wide findings and caveats: Represented genetic and exposure-history diversity was restricted by having few donors. It was observed that roughly 5% of naive CD4 clonotypes were shared across a few donors.

It was CD45RO-negative cells, positively selected for CCR7, that made up naive CD8 cells, with terminally differentiated effector memory CD45RA+ cells excluded. J is TRBJ1-5 and V is TRBV28; a possible D gene is TRBD1 (5 bases). The clonotype was recovered from a man aged 18 to 35 in good health. Some clones in this sample may be carry-over from other donors' samples. The sequencing sample was made of naive CD8+ T cells from PBMCs. CDR3 DNA sequence: TGTGCCAGCAGTTCGACAGAGAATAGCAATCAGCCCCAGCATTTT. Its protein is CASSSTENSNQPQHF.